These 5 T cell receptor beta chains originate from one sample sequenced in a study of Ad26.COV2.S vaccination and SARS-CoV-2 variants. Produced via immunoSEQ multiplex PCR; TCRdb's table is partial and in-frame only. Among over 400,000 clones, about 90% were seen once, and the ten largest hold 1.5% to 2%. Treatment denoted: about 20 received Ad26.COV2.S at low or high dose, single or two shots; about five received placebo; per-sample allocation not given. After the first vaccine or placebo injection, samples were drawn on day 63. The sequencing used peripheral blood, collected in a trial of Ad26.COV2.S vaccine versus placebo. Receptors originate from a person between 18 and 65 years old who received the Ad26.COV2.S COVID-19 vaccine or a placebo.

The chain's CDR3 is CASSSLLNRDAGRQYF. CDR3 DNA: TGCGCCAGCAGCTCACTACTAAACCGGGACGCTGGTAGGCAGTACTTC. This sequence joins TRBV5-1 and TRBJ2-7; either TRBD1 or TRBD2 may fit D (5 bases each). This CDR3 is built from 16 residues. Trimming took 3 bases from V and 9 from J, leaving 25 bases between them. CDR1 and CDR2 from the germline V gene are SGHRS and YFSETQ.

The chain employs TRBV7-8 and TRBJ1-3; possible D gene TRBD1, 6 bases. The CDR3 length is 15 residues. The V and J ends lost 0 bases and 4 bases respectively, with 10 bases between them. Germline V gives CDR1 SGHVS, CDR2 FQNEAQ. The CDR3 here is CASSLAGGHGNTIYF. The CDR3 DNA reads TGTGCCAGCAGCTTAGCGGGGGGGCACGGAAACACCATATATTTT. Supplemented by reference TRBV7-8 and TRBJ1-3, the full variable domain reads GAGVSQSPRYKVAKRGQDVALRCDPISGHVSLFWYQQALGQGPEFLTYFQNEAQLDKSGLPSDRFFAERPEGSVSTLKIQRTQQEDSAVYLCASSLAGGHGNTIYFGEGSWLTVV.

V usage is TRBV20-1 and J usage is TRBJ1-2; D gene ambiguous. Trimming pared 5 bases from V and 6 bases from J, leaving 10 bases between. CDR1 and CDR2 from the germline V gene are DFQATT and SNEGSKA (reference sequence). This CDR3 is 11 amino acids long. CDR3: CSASDGNGYTF. The CDR3 region has the DNA TGCAGTGCTTCGGACGGGAATGGCTACACCTTC.

This clone was found once. The CDR3 DNA is TGTGCCAGCAGTTTTCCATCCGGGACCGGGACATGGAGCTACACCTTC. Translating it yields CASSFPSGTGTWSYTF. The V and J genes are TRBV6-5 and TRBJ1-2, with D possibly being TRBD1 (6 bases). The CDR3 consists of 16 residues. Germline loops: CDR1 MNHEY, CDR2 SVGAGI. Trimming shortened V by 4 bases and J by 9 bases, and 24 bases separated the two germline ends.

The CDR3 loop is CASSLEGVGFQETQYF. As DNA, the CDR3 is TGTGCCAGCAGCTTGGAAGGGGTCGGTTTCCAAGAGACCCAGTACTTC. V usage is TRBV5-8 and J usage is TRBJ2-5, with D perhaps matching TRBD1 (5 bases). CDR3 size: 16 residues. Germline V CDR1 and CDR2: SGHTS, YDEGEE. With 0 bases removed from V and 1 base from J, the gap between germline ends came to 13 bases.